Below are 23 T cell receptor beta chains sequenced from a single sample in a study of metastatic and nonmetastatic thyroid tumors (dated by TCRdb to 2020 to 2022). No treatment had been received by any patient before thyroid surgery. Libraries came from PCR. Sequenced on an Illumina HiSeq 4000. The raw public reads went through TCRdb reprocessing: fastp at Q25, MiXCR clone calling, in-frame beta chains kept. The sample table records around 64,000 clones; about 3.8% of these occur just once. The top ten constitute under 25% of the sample. The specimen was blood. The receptors were sampled from a female donor with papillary thyroid cancer or a benign thyroid nodule (not recorded which). Some clones in this sample may be carry-over from other donors' samples.

This clone has ten or more counts. A much larger clone is a single base away; this may be a read error. Other DNA sequences in the sample encode the same CDR3. This chain connects TRBV11-2 to TRBJ2-1, with D unclear. CDR1 SGHAT and CDR2 FQNNGV come from the germline V gene. CDR3 length: 12 residues. CDR3: CASSPIGNEQFF. CDR3 coding DNA: TGTGCCAGCAGTCCTATCGGCAATGAGCAGTTTTTC.

This rearrangement joins TRBV2 to TRBJ2-7; 7 nucleotides agree with TRBD2. The CDR3 spans 15 residues. J was trimmed by 2 bases and V by 7 bases; bases with no gene match: 11. From germline, CDR1 is SNHLY and CDR2 FYNNEI. The CDR3 DNA reads TGTGCCAGCACTGAGCGGGGAAGGGCCGCCTACGAGCAGTACTTC. This encodes CASTERGRAAYEQYF.

This clone was detected many times. This chain joins TRBV28 and TRBJ1-5; 9 bases align to TRBD1. Germline CDR1 and CDR2: MDHEN and SYDVKM. With V trimmed by 3 bases and J by 11 bases, 8 bases remained unmatched. The CDR3 has 14 amino acids. As DNA, the CDR3 is TGTGCCAGCAGTTTCGGGACAGGGCATGGGGCCCAGCATTTT. This sequence encodes CASSFGTGHGAQHF. Variable domain in full (rest from reference TRBV28 and TRBJ1-5): DVKVTQSSRYLVKRTGEKVFLECVQDMDHENMFWYRQDPGLGLRLIYFSYDVKMKEKGDIPEGYSVSREKKERFSLILESASTNQTSMYLCASSFGTGHGAQHFGDGTRLSIL.

This clone was picked up a small number of times. This sequence joins TRBV18 and TRBJ1-1; TRBD1 is a possible D gene (6 bases). This CDR3 comprises 15 residues. CDR1 and CDR2 (germline): KGHSH, LQKENI. The ends were cut back, 2 bases at V and 3 bases at J, with 13 bases in the middle. CDR3 loop: CASSPAFGQYTEAFF. The CDR3 DNA sequence: TGTGCCAGCTCACCAGCGTTTGGACAGTACACTGAAGCTTTCTTT.

The V call is TRBV14, the J call TRBJ1-1; D unresolved. The CDR3 sequence is 12 residues long. Trimming took 1 base from V and 4 from J, leaving 4 bases between them. Germline values: CDR1 SGHDN, CDR2 FVKESK. The CDR3 DNA sequence: TGTGCCAGCAGCCAAGGCCGCACTGAAGCTTTCTTT. Translating gives CASSQGRTEAFF.

The CDR3, as DNA: TGTGCCAGCGGGGGGTTCCCTACCGGGGAGCTGTTTTTT. Its protein is CASGGFPTGELFF. The V call is TRBV2, the J call TRBJ2-2, with D possibly matching TRBD2 (6 bases). The CDR3 runs 13 residues. Trimming pared 8 bases from V and 5 bases from J, leaving 12 bases between. CDR1 and CDR2 (germline): SNHLY, FYNNEI.

A remark on this clone: Sequence at one end of the junction differs from germline and may be a read error. The chain uses TRBV10-2 and TRBJ2-7, with 8 bases matching TRBD1. The CDR3 runs 15 residues. Germline V gene data show CDR1 as WSHSY and CDR2 as SAAADI. The CDR3 DNA sequence: TGCGCCAACAGTGACCCGGGACAGGACTCGTACGAGCAGTACTTC. Translating it yields CANSDPGQDSYEQYF.

This clone was observed many times. This chain uses TRBV12-3 or TRBV12-4 with TRBJ1-2, with a possible D match to TRBD1 (6 bases). Between the trimmed V and J ends, which lost 4 bases and 6 bases, there was a span of 15 bases. The CDR3 contains 14 residues. The CDR3 bases are TGTGCCAGCAGTTCCCCTAACAGGGACCATGGCTACACCTTC. Residues: CASSSPNRDHGYTF.

This clone has just one count. A much larger clone sits a single nucleotide away, making a read error possible. The chain has TRBV5-1 and TRBJ2-5, with D perhaps matching TRBD2 (6 bases). Germline V lookup: CDR1 SGHRS, CDR2 YFSETQ. The CDR3 has 13 amino acids. Trimming removed 4 bases at V and 3 bases at J, with 10 bases between. The CDR3 DNA reads as TGCGCCAGCAGCCCGAGACTAGAAGAGACCCAGTACTTC. Protein: CASSPRLEETQYF.

This clone was recorded many times. The chain carries TRBV27 and TRBJ2-7, with D possibly matching TRBD2 (6 bases). CDR3 length: 13 amino acids. Germline loops: CDR1 MNHEY, CDR2 SMNVEV (reference sequence). Trimming pared 4 bases from V and 5 bases from J, leaving 12 bases between. The CDR3 loop reads CASSWRGHHEQYF. The CDR3 region has the DNA TGTGCCAGCAGTTGGCGGGGCCACCACGAGCAGTACTTC.

In this sample, this clone turned up many times. This sequence joins TRBV7-9 and TRBJ2-1, with TRBD2 identical over 12 bases. The CDR3 is made up of 15 amino acids. The trim removed 4 bases at V and 6 bases at J, leaving 4 bases unmatched. CDR1 is SEHNR, CDR2 FQNEAQ, per germline (reference sequence). As DNA, the CDR3 is TGTGCCAGCAGCTCGGGGACTAGCGGGCCCAATGAGCAGTTCTTC. This encodes CASSSGTSGPNEQFF. The variable domain in full, with the rest retrieved from reference TRBV7-9 and TRBJ2-1, is DTGVSQNPRHKITKRGQNVTFRCDPISEHNRLYWYRQTLGQGPEFLTYFQNEAQLEKSRLLSDRFSAERPKGSFSTLEIQRTEQGDSAMYLCASSSGTSGPNEQFFGPGTRLTVL.

This clone was seen at least ten times. The germline gene is not matched at one end of the junction; a read error may be the cause. This chain uses TRBV7-7 with TRBJ2-5; 9 nucleotides agree with TRBD2. The CDR3 totals 16 residues. Germline loops: CDR1 SSHAT, CDR2 FNYEAQ (reference sequence). Written as DNA, the CDR3 is TGTGCTAGCAGCTTAAATTCAGCGGGAGGCGGGGAGACCCAGTACTTC. Translated, it gives CASSLNSAGGGETQYF.

This clone occurred many times. The chain carries TRBV7-9 and TRBJ2-5, with 9 bases lining up with TRBD1. Germline assignment: CDR1 SEHNR and CDR2 FQNEAQ (reference sequence). CDR3 length: 14 amino acids. With V trimmed by 5 bases and J by 6 bases, 7 bases remained unmatched. In DNA form, the CDR3 reads TGTGCCAGCAGCCTCGGACAGGGGAGCAAGACCCAGTACTTC. Translated, it gives CASSLGQGSKTQYF.

In its sample, this clone was seen many times. The chain uses TRBV12-3 or TRBV12-4 and TRBJ2-5, with D possibly being TRBD1 (6 bases). V dropped 6 bases and J dropped 4 bases, with 15 bases sitting between them. This CDR3 has 14 residues. CDR3 region: CASSDRNGGETQYF. CDR3 nucleotide sequence: TGTGCCAGCAGCGACAGGAATGGGGGAGAGACCCAGTACTTC.

This clone was detected many times. The chain couples TRBV11-3 to TRBJ1-3; D gene unclear. The CDR3 runs to 15 residues. Per germline, CDR1 SGHNT and CDR2 YENEEA. With 5 bases removed from V and 0 bases from J, the gap between germline ends came to 11 bases. The CDR3 spells CASSIARSSGNTIYF. CDR3 nucleotide sequence: TGTGCCAGCAGCATAGCACGGAGCTCTGGAAACACCATATATTTT.

The sample holds a few counts of this clone. A much larger clonotype is one base distant, so this may be a read error. The V call is TRBV29-1, the J call TRBJ2-3; D could derive from TRBD1 or TRBD2 (5 bases each). From germline, CDR1 is SQVTM and CDR2 ANQGSEA. This CDR3 spans 14 amino acids. The V end was cut by 8 bases, the J end by 2 bases, with 17 bases between. The CDR3 nucleotides are TGCAGCTCCCGATGGGGGTCCCCCACAGATACGCAGTATTTT. Its translation is CSSRWGSPTDTQYF.

The gene calls are TRBV12-3 or TRBV12-4 and TRBJ2-3; unclear D gene. The CDR3 covers 16 residues. V lost 2 bases and J 0 bases, leaving 12 bases between the germline ends. CDR3 coding DNA: TGTGCCAGCAGTTTAACGGGTAGGGCTAGCACAGATACGCAGTATTTT. This translates into CASSLTGRASTDTQYF.

This clone has at least ten counts. The chain employs TRBV14 and TRBJ1-2; no clear D. The CDR3 runs to 19 residues. Looked up from germline, CDR1 is SGHDN and CDR2 is FVKESK. Trimming removed 0 bases at V and 8 bases at J, with 28 bases between. DNA of the CDR3: TGTGCCAGCAGCCAAGACGCGAGGAGAGGTGCAGCCGGGTACGAAGGCTACACCTTC. Translation: CASSQDARRGAAGYEGYTF.

At least ten counts were recorded for this clone. The rearrangement links TRBV6-1 to TRBJ2-5; 8 bases match TRBD2. V lost 5 bases and J lost 3; bases outside the gene matches: 8. The CDR3 runs to 15 residues. Germline CDR1 and CDR2: MNHNS and SASEGT. The CDR3 region has the DNA TGTGCCAGCAGTACCGTACGGGGGGGCAAAGAGACCCAGTACTTC. This codes for CASSTVRGGKETQYF.

The J gene is TRBJ1-2, the V gene TRBV27, with 10 positions matching TRBD1. The germline V gene encodes CDR1 MNHEY and CDR2 SMNVEV (reference sequence). The CDR3 has 14 amino acids. The V gene end was trimmed by 6 bases and the J gene end by 2 bases; junction bases not matched to a gene: 3. The CDR3 coding sequence is TGTGCCAGCAGGCGGACAGGGGGGAACTATGGCTACACCTTC. This codes for CASRRTGGNYGYTF.

The V gene is TRBV6-1, the J gene TRBJ1-3, with a tentative D call TRBD1 (5 bases). Trimming left V 9 bases short and J 0 bases short, with 15 bases between. Germline loops: CDR1 MNHNS, CDR2 SASEGT. This CDR3 is built from 15 residues. The CDR3 protein is CASSREGGSGNTIYF. CDR3 in DNA: TGTGCCAGTTCCAGGGAGGGTGGCTCTGGAAACACCATATATTTT.

This clone has ten or more counts. The chain recombines TRBV7-3 with TRBJ2-1, with D possibly TRBD2 on 6 matching bases. The CDR3 sequence is 16 residues long. Deletions cut 3 bases from V and 5 bases from J, with 17 bases between. Germline CDR1 is SGHTA and CDR2 is FQGTGA. The CDR3 DNA follows: TGTGCCAGCAGCTTGCATTACGGCCGCGGGAACAATGAGCAGTTCTTC. Protein product: CASSLHYGRGNNEQFF.

This clone occurred many times. Different DNA sequences within this sample yield the same CDR3. V gene TRBV20-1 combines with J gene TRBJ1-2; 8 nucleotides line up with TRBD1. From germline, CDR1 is DFQATT and CDR2 SNEGSKA (reference sequence). There are 13 residues in the CDR3. V was clipped by 6 bases and J by 1 base; unmatched bases: 4. The CDR3 bases are TGCAGTGCCCTTGACAGGGGTAACTATGGCTACACCTTC. This gives the protein CSALDRGNYGYTF.